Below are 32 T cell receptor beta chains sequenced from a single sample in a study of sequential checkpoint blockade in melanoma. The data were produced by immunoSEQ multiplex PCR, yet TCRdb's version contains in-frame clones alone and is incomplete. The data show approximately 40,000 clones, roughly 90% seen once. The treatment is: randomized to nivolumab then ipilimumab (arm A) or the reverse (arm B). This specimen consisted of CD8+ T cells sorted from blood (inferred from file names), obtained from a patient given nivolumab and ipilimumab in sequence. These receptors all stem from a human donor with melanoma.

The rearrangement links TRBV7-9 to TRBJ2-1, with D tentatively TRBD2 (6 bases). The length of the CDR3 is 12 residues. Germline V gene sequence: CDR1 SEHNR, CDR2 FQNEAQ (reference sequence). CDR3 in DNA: TGTGTGACGGGAGACCCCTACAATGAGCAGTTCTTC. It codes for CVTGDPYNEQFF.

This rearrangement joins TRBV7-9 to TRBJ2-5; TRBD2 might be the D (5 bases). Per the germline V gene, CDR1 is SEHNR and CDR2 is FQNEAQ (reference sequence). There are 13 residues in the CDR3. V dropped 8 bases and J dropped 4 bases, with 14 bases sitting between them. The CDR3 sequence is CASAWLGGETQYF. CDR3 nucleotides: TGTGCCAGCGCATGGTTAGGAGGAGAGACCCAGTACTTC.

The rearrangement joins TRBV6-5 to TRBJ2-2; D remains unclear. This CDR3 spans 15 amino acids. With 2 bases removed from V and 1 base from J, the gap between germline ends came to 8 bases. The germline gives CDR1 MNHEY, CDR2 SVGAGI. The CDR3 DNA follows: TGTGCCAGCAGTTACCATTCCGGGAACACCGGGGAGCTGTTTTTT. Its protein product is CASSYHSGNTGELFF.

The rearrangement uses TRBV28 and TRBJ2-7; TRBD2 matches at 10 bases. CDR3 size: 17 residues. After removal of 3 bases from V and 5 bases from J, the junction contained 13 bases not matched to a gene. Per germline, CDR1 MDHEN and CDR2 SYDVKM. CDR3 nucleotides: TGTGCCAGCAGTTTCGCTCTTCGAGCGGGAGGGAAGGACGAGCAGTACTTC. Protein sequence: CASSFALRAGGKDEQYF.

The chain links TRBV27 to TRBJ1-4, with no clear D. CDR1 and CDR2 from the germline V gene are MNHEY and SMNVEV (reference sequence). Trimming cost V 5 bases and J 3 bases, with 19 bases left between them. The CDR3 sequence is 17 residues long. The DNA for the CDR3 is TGTGCCAGCAGTCCATCTCCCATGAGGTTTCCTAATGAAAAACTGTTTTTT. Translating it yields CASSPSPMRFPNEKLFF.

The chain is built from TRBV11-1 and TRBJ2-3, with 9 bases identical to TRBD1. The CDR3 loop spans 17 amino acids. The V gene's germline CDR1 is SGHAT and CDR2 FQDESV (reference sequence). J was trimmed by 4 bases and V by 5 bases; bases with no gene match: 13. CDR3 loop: CASSQPAGTGTPDTQYF. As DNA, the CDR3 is TGTGCCAGCAGCCAACCGGCAGGGACAGGGACGCCAGATACGCAGTATTTT.

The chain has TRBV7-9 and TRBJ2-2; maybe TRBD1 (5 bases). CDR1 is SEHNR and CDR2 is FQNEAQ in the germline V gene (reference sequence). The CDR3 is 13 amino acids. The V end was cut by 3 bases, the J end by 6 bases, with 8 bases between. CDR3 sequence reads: CASSFQGSGELFF. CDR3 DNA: TGTGCCAGCAGCTTTCAGGGCTCCGGGGAGCTGTTTTTT.

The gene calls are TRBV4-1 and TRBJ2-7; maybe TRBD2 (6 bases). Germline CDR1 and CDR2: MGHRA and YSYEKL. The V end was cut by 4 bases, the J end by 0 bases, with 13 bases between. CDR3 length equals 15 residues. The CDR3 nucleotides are TGCGCCAGCAGCCCGTTCGCGGGACCCTCCTACGAGCAGTACTTC. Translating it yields CASSPFAGPSYEQYF.

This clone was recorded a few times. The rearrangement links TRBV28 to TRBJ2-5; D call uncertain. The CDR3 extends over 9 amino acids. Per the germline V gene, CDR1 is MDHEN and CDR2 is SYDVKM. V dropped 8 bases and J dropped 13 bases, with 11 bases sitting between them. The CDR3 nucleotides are TGTGCCAGCGGAGCTCTTCCGTACTTC. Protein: CASGALPYF.

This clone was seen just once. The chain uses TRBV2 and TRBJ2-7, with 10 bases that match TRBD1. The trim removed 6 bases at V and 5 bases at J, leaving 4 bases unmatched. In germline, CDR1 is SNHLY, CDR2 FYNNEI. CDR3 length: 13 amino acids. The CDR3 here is CASRLTGGHEQYV. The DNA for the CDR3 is TGTGCCAGCAGACTGACAGGGGGCCACGAGCAGTACGTC.

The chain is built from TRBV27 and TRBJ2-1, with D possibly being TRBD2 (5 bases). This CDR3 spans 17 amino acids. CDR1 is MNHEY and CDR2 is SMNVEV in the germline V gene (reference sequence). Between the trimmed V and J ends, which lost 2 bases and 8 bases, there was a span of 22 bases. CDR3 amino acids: CASSLGDFSGPGHEQFF. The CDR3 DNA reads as TGTGCCAGCAGTTTAGGTGACTTCAGCGGACCTGGGCATGAGCAGTTCTTC.

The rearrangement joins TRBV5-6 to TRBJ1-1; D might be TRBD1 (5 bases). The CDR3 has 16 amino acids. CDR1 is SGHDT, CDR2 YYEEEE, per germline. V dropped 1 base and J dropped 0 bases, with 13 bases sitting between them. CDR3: CASSLPTDNMNTEAFF. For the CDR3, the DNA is TGTGCCAGCAGCTTGCCGACGGACAACATGAACACTGAAGCTTTCTTT.

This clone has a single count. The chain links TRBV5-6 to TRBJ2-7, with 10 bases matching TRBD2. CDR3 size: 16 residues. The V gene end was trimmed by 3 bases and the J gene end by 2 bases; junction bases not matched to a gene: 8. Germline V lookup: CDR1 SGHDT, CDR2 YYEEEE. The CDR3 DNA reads TGTGCCAGCAGCTCCCCACTAGCGGGAATAACCTACGAGCAGTACGTC. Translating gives CASSSPLAGITYEQYV.

The CDR3 nucleotides are TGTGCCAGCAGTCCCACAGGCAACACTGAAGCTTTCTTT. This gives the protein CASSPTGNTEAFF. This chain links TRBV28 with TRBJ1-1, with a weak D call TRBD1 (5 bases). Germline V CDR1 and CDR2: MDHEN, SYDVKM. V lost 5 bases, J lost 2 bases, and 9 bases lay in between. The CDR3 is 13 residues long.

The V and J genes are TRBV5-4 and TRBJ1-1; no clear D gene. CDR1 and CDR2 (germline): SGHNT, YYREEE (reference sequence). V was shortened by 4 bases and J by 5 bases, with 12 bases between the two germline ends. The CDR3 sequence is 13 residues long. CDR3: CASSPRAGTEAFF. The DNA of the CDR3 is TGTGCCAGCAGCCCCCGGGCGGGGACTGAAGCTTTCTTT.

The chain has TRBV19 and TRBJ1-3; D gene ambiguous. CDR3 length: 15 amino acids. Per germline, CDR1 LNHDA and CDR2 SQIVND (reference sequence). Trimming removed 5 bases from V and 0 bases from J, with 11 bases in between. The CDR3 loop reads CASSFWRNSGNTIYF. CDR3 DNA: TGTGCCAGTAGTTTTTGGCGGAACTCTGGAAACACCATATATTTT.

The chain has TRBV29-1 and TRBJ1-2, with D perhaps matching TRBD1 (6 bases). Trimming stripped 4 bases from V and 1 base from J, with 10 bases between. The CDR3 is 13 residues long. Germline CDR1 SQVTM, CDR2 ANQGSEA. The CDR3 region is CSVGAGVNYGYTF. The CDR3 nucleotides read TGCAGCGTTGGGGCAGGGGTTAACTATGGCTACACCTTC.

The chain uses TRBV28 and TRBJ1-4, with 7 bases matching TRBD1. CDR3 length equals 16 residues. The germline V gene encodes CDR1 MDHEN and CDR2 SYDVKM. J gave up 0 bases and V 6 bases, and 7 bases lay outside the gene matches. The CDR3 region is CASRRRTGATNEKLFF. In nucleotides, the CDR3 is TGTGCCAGCAGGCGCCGGACAGGCGCAACTAATGAAAAACTGTTTTTT.

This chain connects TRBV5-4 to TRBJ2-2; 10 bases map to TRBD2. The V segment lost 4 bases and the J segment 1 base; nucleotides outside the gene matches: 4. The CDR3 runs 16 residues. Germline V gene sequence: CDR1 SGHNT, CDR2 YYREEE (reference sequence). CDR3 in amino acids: CASSQGLAQNTGELFF. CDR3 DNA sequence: TGTGCCAGCAGCCAGGGACTAGCGCAGAACACCGGGGAGCTGTTTTTT.

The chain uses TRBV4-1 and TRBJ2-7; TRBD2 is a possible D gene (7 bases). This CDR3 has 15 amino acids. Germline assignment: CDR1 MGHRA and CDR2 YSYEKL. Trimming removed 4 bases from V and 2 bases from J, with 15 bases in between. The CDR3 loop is CASSLTGGGTYEQYF. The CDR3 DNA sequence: TGCGCCAGCAGCCTCACTGGCGGGGGCACCTACGAGCAGTACTTC.

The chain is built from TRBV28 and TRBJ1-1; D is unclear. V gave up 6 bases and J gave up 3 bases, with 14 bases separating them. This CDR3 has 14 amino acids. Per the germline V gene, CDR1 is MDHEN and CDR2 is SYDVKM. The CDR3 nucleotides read TGTGCCAGCAGCCTGGTCCGGGTGGACACTGAAGCTTTCTTT. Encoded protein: CASSLVRVDTEAFF.

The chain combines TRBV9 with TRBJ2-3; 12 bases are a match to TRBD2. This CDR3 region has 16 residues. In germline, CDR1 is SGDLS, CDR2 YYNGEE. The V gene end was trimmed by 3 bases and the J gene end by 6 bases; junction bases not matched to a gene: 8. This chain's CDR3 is CASSARLAGERDTQYF. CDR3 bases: TGTGCCAGCAGCGCCCGACTAGCGGGAGAACGTGATACGCAGTATTTT.

CDR3 in amino acids: CASSWGASGANVLTF. CDR3 DNA sequence: TGCGCCAGCAGCTGGGGCGCTAGTGGGGCCAACGTCCTGACTTTC. This chain connects TRBV4-3 to TRBJ2-6; a possible D gene is TRBD1 (5 bases). In germline, CDR1 is LGHNA, CDR2 YSLEER. Trimming pared 5 bases from V and 3 bases from J, leaving 11 bases between. This CDR3 contains 15 residues.

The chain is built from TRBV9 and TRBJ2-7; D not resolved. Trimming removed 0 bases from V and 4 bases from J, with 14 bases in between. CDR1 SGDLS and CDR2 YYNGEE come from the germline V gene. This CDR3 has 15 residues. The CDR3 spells CASSVGLDGKYEQYF. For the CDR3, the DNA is TGTGCCAGCAGCGTAGGGCTAGACGGAAAATACGAGCAGTACTTC.

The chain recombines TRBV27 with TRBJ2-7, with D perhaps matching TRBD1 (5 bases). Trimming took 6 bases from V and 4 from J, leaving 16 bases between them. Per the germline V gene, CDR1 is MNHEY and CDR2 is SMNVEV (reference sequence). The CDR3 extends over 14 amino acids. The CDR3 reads CASRRDSVGYEQYV. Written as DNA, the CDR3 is TGTGCCAGCAGACGAGACAGCGTCGGGTACGAGCAGTACGTC.

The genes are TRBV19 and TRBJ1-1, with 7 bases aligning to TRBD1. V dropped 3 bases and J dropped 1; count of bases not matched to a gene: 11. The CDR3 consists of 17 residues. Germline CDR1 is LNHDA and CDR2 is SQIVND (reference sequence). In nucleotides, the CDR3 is TGTGCCAGTAGTATTGACAGGGCCGCGCCCCCGAACACTGAAGCTTTCTTT. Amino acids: CASSIDRAAPPNTEAFF.

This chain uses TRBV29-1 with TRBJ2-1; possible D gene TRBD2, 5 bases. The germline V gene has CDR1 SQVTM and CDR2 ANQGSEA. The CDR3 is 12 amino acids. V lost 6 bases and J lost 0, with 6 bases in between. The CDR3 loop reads CSVRDSYNEQFF. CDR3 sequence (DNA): TGCAGCGTCCGGGACTCCTACAATGAGCAGTTCTTC.

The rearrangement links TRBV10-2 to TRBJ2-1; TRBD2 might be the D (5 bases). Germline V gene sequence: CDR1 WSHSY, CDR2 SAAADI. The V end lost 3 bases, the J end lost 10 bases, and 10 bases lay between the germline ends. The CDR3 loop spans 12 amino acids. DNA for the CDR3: TGCGCCAGCAGTGATCGGACTTTCGAGCAGTTCTTC. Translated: CASSDRTFEQFF.

This CDR3 is CASSQGQISYEQYF. DNA of the CDR3: TGCGCCAGCAGCCAAGGACAGATCTCCTACGAGCAGTACTTC. V is TRBV4-1 and J is TRBJ2-7; maybe TRBD1 (5 bases). The CDR3 covers 14 residues. The V end lost 1 base, the J end lost 0 bases, and 7 bases lay between the germline ends. CDR1 is MGHRA and CDR2 is YSYEKL in the germline V gene.

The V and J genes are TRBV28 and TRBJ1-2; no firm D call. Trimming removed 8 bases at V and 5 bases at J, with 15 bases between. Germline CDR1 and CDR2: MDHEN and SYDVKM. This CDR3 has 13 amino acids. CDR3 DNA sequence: TGTGCCAGCTCCGCGAGAGTAGAATATGGCTACACCTTC. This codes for CASSARVEYGYTF.

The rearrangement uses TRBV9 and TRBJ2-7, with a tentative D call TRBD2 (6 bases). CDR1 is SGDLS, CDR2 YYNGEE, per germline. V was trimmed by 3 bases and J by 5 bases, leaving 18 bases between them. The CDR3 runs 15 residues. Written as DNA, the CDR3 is TGTGCCAGCAGCGACCCGGGAGCAGGGATCGACGAGCAGTACTTC. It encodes CASSDPGAGIDEQYF.

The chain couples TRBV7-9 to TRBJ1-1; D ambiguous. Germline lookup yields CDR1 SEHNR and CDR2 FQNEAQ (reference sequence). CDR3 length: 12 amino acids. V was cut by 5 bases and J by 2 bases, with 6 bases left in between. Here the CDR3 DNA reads TGTGCCAGCAGCCCCCGTAACACTGAAGCTTTCTTT. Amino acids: CASSPRNTEAFF.